Sequencing of this TCR beta chain was carried out in a study of cytomegalovirus exposure and HLA in healthy donors. The study, taken as a whole, reports: Reports indicate that TCR beta sequences accurately predicted the HLA-A and HLA-B alleles of most subjects. As a later analysis showed, several of the most significant clusters appeared to be linked to common viral pathogens. TCR beta chains numbering more than 150 were designated cytomegalovirus-associated.

Although they were nominally healthy when sampled, donors likely had unrecorded immune exposures. In the case of this clone: Its antigen is unknown.

Germline CDR1 is SGHRS and CDR2 is YFSETQ. Trimming stripped 7 bases from V and 4 bases from J, with 17 bases between. The CDR3 has 15 amino acids. The PCR employed 60 Vbeta primers together with 13 Jbeta primers. The method was immunoSEQ multiplex PCR; TCRdb's version includes in-frame clones alone and lacks a portion of them. The table has 150,000 to 200,000 clones, over 80% seen once. The specimen sequenced was PBMCs. The sequence was obtained from a human donor in good health. This sequence joins TRBV5-1 and TRBJ2-2; D is unresolved. CDR3 amino acids: CASRSPRIPTGELFF. The CDR3 coding sequence is TGCGCCAGCCGATCGCCGCGGATTCCCACCGGGGAGCTGTTTTTT. The whole variable domain, filled in from reference TRBV5-1 and TRBJ2-2, reads KAGVTQTPRYLIKTRGQQVTLSCSPISGHRSVSWYQQTPGQGLQFLFEYFSETQRNKGNFPGRFSGRQFSNSRSEMNVSTLELGDSALYLCASRSPRIPTGELFFGEGSRLTVL.